This T cell receptor beta chain was obtained from a study of blood T cell repertoires in COVID-19. The sample holds a few counts of this clone. The data were produced by immunoSEQ multiplex PCR, yet TCRdb's version contains in-frame clones alone and is incomplete. This table holds about 270,000 clones, almost 85% found once. CDR3 length equals 14 residues. Germline loops: CDR1 SGHTA, CDR2 FQGTGA. Trimming took off 6 bases at V and 6 bases at J, with 15 bases between the two ends. The sequence derives from a woman in her forties or fifties with acute COVID-19. The chain combines TRBV7-3 with TRBJ2-1, with D tentatively TRBD2 (6 bases). The sample was PBMCs or T cells enriched from blood (not recorded which). In nucleotides, the CDR3 is TGTGCCAGCAGTCGGACGCGGGGAGCCAATGAGCAGTTCTTC. Translated: CASSRTRGANEQFF.